Following are 18 T cell receptor beta chains from one sample sequenced in a study of T cells in Graves' hyperthyroidism and ophthalmopathy. Amplification of TCR beta CDR3 regions was performed using RNA transcripts as template. The HTBI primer set served for first-round RT-PCR of the TCR CDR3. One entry per CDR3 protein, called by TCRdb with MiXCR from the multiplex PCR reads. The sample lists 500,000 to 750,000 distinct CDR3 sequences; 14% were seen once. Sequenced: blood. The receptors originated from a young woman with Graves' ophthalmopathy.

This clonotype was detected many times. V is TRBV6-2 or TRBV6-3 and J is TRBJ1-1; D ambiguous. The V gene lost 6 bases and the J gene lost 8 bases, with 16 bases spanning the gap. From germline, CDR1 is MNHEY and CDR2 SVGEGT. This CDR3 is 13 amino acids long. As DNA, the CDR3 is TGTGCCAGCAGAGCCCGGACGGTGGCAGAAGCTTTCTTT. It translates to CASRARTVAEAFF.

In this sample, this clonotype turned up many times. V and J are TRBV18 and TRBJ1-2; 9 bases fit TRBD1. V lost 6 bases and J lost 6; bases outside the gene matches: 5. The CDR3 length is 13 residues. Germline V gene sequence: CDR1 KGHSH, CDR2 LQKENI. The DNA of the CDR3 is TGTGCCAGCTCCGAGGACAGGGGCCATGGCTACACCTTC. This gives the protein CASSEDRGHGYTF.

As regards this clonotype: One junction end disagrees with the germline gene, perhaps due to a read error. The chain recombines TRBV20-1 with TRBJ2-7; 8 nucleotides line up with TRBD1. The CDR3 runs to 14 residues. Germline V gives CDR1 DFQATT, CDR2 SNEGSKA (reference sequence). The CDR3 region has the DNA TGCAGTGCAAGAGGACAGGGACCATTCTACGAGCAGTACTTC. It codes for CSARGQGPFYEQYF.

At least ten counts were recorded for this clonotype. The chain carries TRBV3-1 and TRBJ2-1; 11 nucleotides align to TRBD2. The CDR3 contains 17 residues. V gave up 4 bases and J gave up 5 bases; unmatched junction bases: 10. Germline CDR1 and CDR2: LGHDT and YNNKEL (reference sequence). CDR3 in amino acids: CASSLNLVAGGNNEQFF. DNA of the CDR3: TGTGCCAGCAGCCTCAATTTGGTAGCGGGAGGGAACAATGAGCAGTTCTTC.

This clonotype was seen only a few times. Compared with germline, one end of the junction differs, possibly owing to a read error. This sequence joins TRBV6-6 and TRBJ2-7; D is possibly TRBD2 (6 bases). The CDR3 consists of 15 residues. The V gene's germline CDR1 is MNHNY and CDR2 SVGAGI (reference sequence). CDR3 sequence (DNA): TGTGCCGGCAGTTACTCGTCGATGGGGGGTTACGAGCAGTACTTC. This codes for CAGSYSSMGGYEQYF.

This clonotype was seen ten or more times. The chain carries TRBV28 and TRBJ1-6, with 8 bases matching TRBD1. J gave up 9 bases and V 4 bases, and 5 bases lay outside the gene matches. Germline V lookup: CDR1 MDHEN, CDR2 SYDVKM. The CDR3 extends over 14 amino acids. The CDR3 is CASSWTGKGSPLHF. Written as DNA, the CDR3 is TGTGCCAGCAGTTGGACAGGGAAAGGTTCACCCCTCCACTTT.

This clonotype was detected only a few times. V usage is TRBV6-1 and J usage is TRBJ1-2; possibly TRBD1 for D (5 bases). CDR3 length: 15 residues. Germline-derived CDR1 and CDR2 are MNHNS and SASEGT. V dropped 5 bases and J dropped 7 bases, with 20 bases sitting between them. The CDR3 bases are TGTGCCAGCAGTCCAACGGGGTGGGACCAAACTGGCTACACCTTC. It yields the protein CASSPTGWDQTGYTF.

This clonotype was seen many times. V gene TRBV14 combines with J gene TRBJ2-7; possible D gene TRBD2, 6 bases. The CDR3 covers 15 residues. CDR1 and CDR2 (germline): SGHDN, FVKESK. V shed 1 base and J shed 0 bases, with 10 bases lying between them. CDR3: CASSQAWDSSYEQYF. CDR3 bases: TGTGCCAGCAGCCAAGCCTGGGACTCCTCCTACGAGCAGTACTTC.

This chain connects TRBV2 to TRBJ2-3; the D gene is possibly TRBD2 (6 bases). Germline CDR1 is SNHLY and CDR2 is FYNNEI. Deletions cut 7 bases from V and 4 bases from J, with 15 bases between. This CDR3 is built from 14 residues. The CDR3 DNA is TGTGCCAGCAAAAGGGCGGGGAGCGCAGATACGCAGTATTTT. Protein: CASKRAGSADTQYF.

This clonotype appeared a few times. The J gene is TRBJ2-1, the V gene TRBV9, with 15 bases fitting TRBD2. CDR3 length: 17 residues. V gave up 4 bases and J gave up 10 bases; unmatched junction bases: 12. In germline, CDR1 is SGDLS, CDR2 YYNGEE. CDR3 DNA: TGTGCCAGCAGCTTAGGGGGGACTAGCGGGAGGTGGGGAGAGCAGTTCTTC. Translation gives CASSLGGTSGRWGEQFF. Supplemented by reference TRBV9 and TRBJ2-1, the full variable domain reads DSGVTQTPKHLITATGQRVTLRCSPRSGDLSVYWYQQSLDQGLQFLIQYYNGEERAKGNILERFSAQQFPDLHSELNLSSLELGDSALYFCASSLGGTSGRWGEQFFGPGTRLTVL.

This clonotype was detected ten times or more. The V gene is TRBV12-3 or TRBV12-4, the J gene TRBJ1-1; possibly TRBD1 for D (5 bases). Trimming cost V 4 bases and J 1 base, with 16 bases left between them. The CDR3 sequence is 16 residues long. The CDR3 DNA reads as TGTGCCAGCAGTTCTTTTAGCGGACACCCGAACACTGAAGCTTTCTTT. Its translation: CASSSFSGHPNTEAFF.

This clonotype came up many times. The rearrangement joins TRBV28 to TRBJ1-2, with TRBD1 matching 9 bases. Unmatched junction bases numbered 8, after V lost 1 base and J lost 2 bases. The germline gives CDR1 MDHEN, CDR2 SYDVKM. This CDR3 region has 17 residues. The CDR3 DNA reads as TGTGCCAGCAGTTTATCGACCGGACAGGGGAGAAACTATGGCTACACCTTC. It translates to CASSLSTGQGRNYGYTF.

The chain is built from TRBV6-1 and TRBJ1-4; D is ambiguous. V was cut by 5 bases and J by 8 bases, with 15 bases left in between. Germline V gene lookup returns CDR1 MNHNS and CDR2 SASEGT. The CDR3 is 14 residues long. The CDR3 sequence: CASSYSVEEEKLFF. The CDR3 bases are TGTGCCAGCAGTTATTCAGTGGAAGAGGAAAAACTGTTTTTT.

This clonotype was seen a handful of times. Being one base from a much bigger clone, this may be a read error. The rearrangement joins TRBV13 to TRBJ2-7; either TRBD1 or TRBD2 may fit D (5 bases each). Per the germline V gene, CDR1 is PRHDT and CDR2 is FYEKMQ (reference sequence). The CDR3 has 16 amino acids. The CDR3 sequence: CASGLAWGSGSYEQYF. CDR3 nucleotide sequence: TGTGCCAGCGGCTTAGCGTGGGGCTCGGGCTCCTACGAGCAGTACTTC.

This clonotype was seen repeatedly, ten times or more. This chain connects TRBV9 to TRBJ1-1, with D perhaps TRBD1 (5 bases). This CDR3 is 14 amino acids long. CDR1 and CDR2 (germline): SGDLS, YYNGEE. The V end was cut by 4 bases, the J end by 0 bases, with 10 bases between. CDR3 DNA sequence: TGTGCCAGCAGCTCATCGGGGGTGAACACTGAAGCTTTCTTT. Its translation: CASSSSGVNTEAFF.

This clonotype was picked up many times. The chain couples TRBV30 to TRBJ1-1; D is uncertain. The CDR3 runs to 10 residues. The germline V gene encodes CDR1 GTSNPN and CDR2 SVGIG (reference sequence). This chain's CDR3 is CACRDTEAFF. The CDR3 coding sequence is TGTGCTTGCCGGGACACTGAAGCTTTCTTT. The full variable domain, completed using reference TRBV30 and TRBJ1-1, is SQTIHQWPATLVQPVGSPLSLECTVEGTSNPNLYWYRQAAGRGLQLLFYSVGIGQISSEVPQNLSASRPQDRQFILSSKKLLLSDSGFYLCACRDTEAFFGQGTRLTVV.

This clonotype has ten or more counts. This chain connects TRBV28 to TRBJ2-1, with 9 nucleotides matching TRBD1. Trimming took 5 bases from V and 4 from J; bases not matched to a gene: 9. CDR3 length: 16 residues. Germline V CDR1 and CDR2: MDHEN, SYDVKM. Here the CDR3 DNA reads TGTGCCAGCAGTACACAACAGGGGGCAAGATACAATGAGCAGTTCTTC. Amino acid sequence: CASSTQQGARYNEQFF. The full variable domain, with the rest looked up from reference TRBV28 and TRBJ2-1, is DVKVTQSSRYLVKRTGEKVFLECVQDMDHENMFWYRQDPGLGLRLIYFSYDVKMKEKGDIPEGYSVSREKKERFSLILESASTNQTSMYLCASSTQQGARYNEQFFGPGTRLTVL.

In the case of this clonotype: Compared with germline, one end of the junction differs, possibly owing to a read error. V and J are TRBV7-2 and TRBJ2-1, with TRBD2 identical over 15 bases. The germline V gene has CDR1 SGHTA and CDR2 FQGNSA. The CDR3 is 16 amino acids. CDR3 sequence: CAGSWTSGRDYNEQFF. CDR3 nucleotide sequence: TGTGCCGGCAGCTGGACTAGCGGGAGGGACTACAATGAGCAGTTCTTC. Combining the CDR3 with reference TRBV7-2 and TRBJ2-1 gives the whole variable domain GAGVSQSPSNKVTEKGKDVELRCDPISGHTALYWYRQSLGQGLEFLIYFQGNSAPDKSGLPSDRFSAERTGGSVSTLTIQRTQQEDSAVYLCAGSWTSGRDYNEQFFGPGTRLTVL.